This T cell receptor (beta chain) is drawn from a study of CD8+CD57+ T cells in acquired aplastic anemia. Individuals selected for sequencing had exhibited CD8+CD57+ cell expansion on flow cytometry. The patients all had a severe acquired aplastic anemia diagnosis. It was genomic DNA that served as the template for profiling TCR beta VDJ and CDR3. Via MiXCR, TCRdb re-called the reads, giving one row per CDR3 protein. The sample lists some 150,000 distinct CDR3 sequences; around 75% were seen once. Trimming took 8 bases from V and 4 from J; bases not matched to a gene: 7. Germline V gene sequence: CDR1 SGHAT, CDR2 FQNNGV. The CDR3 contains 13 residues. Regarding the study as a whole: Twenty-nine sequences, all CD8+ CDR3, were shared between patients and controls.

This clonotype was detected only a few times. Its target is unknown. The rearrangement joins TRBV11-2 to TRBJ2-7; 8 positions agree with TRBD1. This receptor was taken from a human donor with aplastic anemia. Input material: sorted CD4+, CD8+, or CD8+CD57+ T cells (not recorded which) from PBMCs. DNA of the CDR3: TGTGCCAGCCGGGGACAGGCCGCATACGAGCAGTACTTC. Protein sequence: CASRGQAAYEQYF.